This TCR beta chain was documented in a study of regulatory T cells in long-lasting Graves disease. Trimming stripped 2 bases from V and 4 bases from J, with 14 bases between. The CDR3 is made up of 14 amino acids. Germline lookup yields CDR1 GTSNPN and CDR2 SVGIG (reference sequence). The time point here: newly diagnosed GD, antithyroid drugs for less than 3 months. PBMCs provided the RNA from which the TCR library was made. An endocrinology department in Xi'an, China, supplied the patients. Combining iRepertoire HTBI primers with Arm-PCR of CDR3 regions, the authors built TCR beta libraries. A single record per CDR3 protein comes from TCRdb applying MiXCR to the multiplex PCR reads. The table shows roughly 500,000 distinct CDR3 sequences, with roughly 15% occurring only once. This sample was also put to use in a study of T cells in Graves' hyperthyroidism and ophthalmopathy.

This clonotype was sampled from a woman in her 50s with Graves disease. The sequencing used peripheral blood mononuclear cells (PBMCs), collected at new diagnosis, from a patient treated with antithyroid drugs. The chain has TRBV30 and TRBJ1-2; D remains ambiguous. The CDR3 is CAWSLIPLTYGYTF. In DNA, the CDR3 is TGTGCCTGGAGTCTAATACCACTAACCTATGGCTACACCTTC.